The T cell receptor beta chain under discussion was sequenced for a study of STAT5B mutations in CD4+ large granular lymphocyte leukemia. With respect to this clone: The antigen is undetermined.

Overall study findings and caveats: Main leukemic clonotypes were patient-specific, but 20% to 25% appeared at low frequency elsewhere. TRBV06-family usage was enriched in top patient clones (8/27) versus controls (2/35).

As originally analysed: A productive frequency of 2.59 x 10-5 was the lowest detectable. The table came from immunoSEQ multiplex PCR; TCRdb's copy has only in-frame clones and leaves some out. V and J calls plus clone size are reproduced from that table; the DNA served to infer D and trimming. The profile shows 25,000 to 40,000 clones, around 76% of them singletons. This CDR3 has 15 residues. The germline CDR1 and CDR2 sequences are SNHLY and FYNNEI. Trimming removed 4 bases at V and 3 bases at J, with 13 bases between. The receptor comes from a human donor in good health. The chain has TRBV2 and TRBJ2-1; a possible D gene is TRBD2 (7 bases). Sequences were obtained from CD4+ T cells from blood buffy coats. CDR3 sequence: CASSVRGGIYNEQFF. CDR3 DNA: TGTGCCAGCAGTGTTAGGGGGGGCATCTACAATGAGCAGTTCTTC.